This T cell receptor beta chain emerged from a study of T cells in Graves' hyperthyroidism and ophthalmopathy. The study, taken as a whole, reports: For ophthalmopathy, model prediction preceded onset by a median 6.5 months.

This clonotype came up a few times. The antigen is unknown. It was uncontrolled infection, other autoimmune disease, pregnancy or lactation that excluded patients. Diagnosis relied on clinical symptoms, serum thyroxine and TRAb, thyroid ultrasound and orbital computed tomography. Using 10 ml of fresh peripheral blood, PBMCs were prepared. Amplified TCR beta CDR3 regions came from RNA transcripts. First-round RT-PCR targeting the TCR CDR3 was performed with the HTBI primer set. TCRdb independently ran MiXCR on the multiplex PCR reads; one entry per CDR3 protein. The repertoire has 500,000 to 650,000 distinct CDR3 sequences, about 15% of them found once; the top ten carry approximately 15%. This CDR3 contains 15 residues. The ends were cut back, 4 bases at V and 3 bases at J, with 14 bases in the middle. Germline CDR1 reads SGHRS; CDR2 reads YFSETQ.

The J gene is TRBJ2-1, the V gene TRBV5-1, with D uncertain. Sequencing was done on a sample of blood. The sequence came from a woman between 40 and 55 years old with Graves' hyperthyroidism. CDR3 bases: TGCGCCAGCAGCGAAGCAGACTCCTACTACAATGAGCAGTTCTTC. Translating it yields CASSEADSYYNEQFF.